Listed here are 7 T cell receptor beta chains from one sample, sequenced in a study of T cell responses to AZD1222 COVID-19 vaccine. Libraries were prepared by immunoSEQ multiplex PCR; TCRdb keeps only in-frame clonotypes and omits some of them. The sample carries about 60,000 clones, approximately 80% recorded once. This material consisted of peripheral blood, taken on day 0 of AZD1222 vaccination. The receptors originated from an adult in good health.

This clone appeared a single time. The J gene is TRBJ1-1, the V gene TRBV5-4; D gene unclear. There are 11 residues in the CDR3. Germline V gene sequence: CDR1 SGHNT, CDR2 YYREEE (reference sequence). The V end was cut by 3 bases, the J end by 7 bases, with 7 bases between. The CDR3 coding sequence is TGTGCCAGCAGCTCCCCCCTTGAAGCTTTCTTT. It translates to CASSSPLEAFF.

The sample holds one count of this clone. The chain joins TRBV29-1 to TRBJ2-7, with 7 bases lining up with TRBD2. The CDR3 runs 12 residues. J gave up 3 bases and V 6 bases, and 5 bases lay outside the gene matches. The germline V gene has CDR1 SQVTM and CDR2 ANQGSEA. The DNA of the CDR3 is TGCAGCGTCGGGACTACCGACTACGAGCAGTACTTC. It codes for CSVGTTDYEQYF.

The J gene is TRBJ2-3, the V gene TRBV5-4, with D possibly matching TRBD2 (6 bases). The length of the CDR3 is 13 residues. The germline V and J ends were trimmed by 4 bases and 4 bases, with 10 bases remaining between them. The germline gives CDR1 SGHNT, CDR2 YYREEE (reference sequence). The chain's CDR3 is CASSPGVADTQYF. The CDR3 DNA is TGTGCCAGCAGCCCGGGGGTGGCAGATACGCAGTATTTT.

The chain couples TRBV2 to TRBJ1-3; D gene unclear. Germline lookup yields CDR1 SNHLY and CDR2 FYNNEI. Trimming left V 2 bases short and J 4 bases short, with 9 bases between. This CDR3 spans 14 amino acids. The CDR3 bases are TGTGCCAGCAGTGAATCTGGGTTAGGAAACACCATATATTTT. Its translation: CASSESGLGNTIYF.

The chain employs TRBV11-2 and TRBJ1-2, with 9 bases fitting TRBD1. The CDR3 consists of 15 residues. J lost 4 bases, V lost 4 bases, and 7 bases had no gene match. Germline V gives CDR1 SGHAT, CDR2 FQNNGV. The CDR3 region has the DNA TGTGCCAGCAGCTCGAGGGGGACAGGGCCCTATGGCTACACCTTC. As protein: CASSSRGTGPYGYTF.

The V call is TRBV2, the J call TRBJ2-1, with 12 bases aligning to TRBD2. Germline CDR1 reads SNHLY; CDR2 reads FYNNEI. CDR3 length: 17 residues. The V gene end was trimmed by 4 bases and the J gene end by 0 bases; junction bases not matched to a gene: 4. The CDR3, as DNA: TGTGCCAGCAGTGGGACTAGCGGGAAGTCCTCCTACAATGAGCAGTTCTTC. Its translation: CASSGTSGKSSYNEQFF.

The table lists this clone with a count of one. The genes are TRBV19 and TRBJ1-5, with a weak D call TRBD1 (6 bases). Germline loops: CDR1 LNHDA, CDR2 SQIVND (reference sequence). This CDR3 comprises 17 residues. The germline V and J ends were trimmed by 1 base and 0 bases, with 13 bases remaining between them. In DNA, the CDR3 is TGTGCCAGTAGTATAGTAGGGGGGCTGTATAGCAATCAGCCCCAGCATTTT. Amino acids: CASSIVGGLYSNQPQHF.